The source of this T cell receptor (beta chain) is a study of T-cell reconstitution after alpha-beta-depleted transplantation in children. The table lists this clonotype with many counts. Its antigen is as yet unknown. Study-wide findings and caveats: The high TCRbeta diversity at day 60 in some patients came from surviving recipient T cells and thymic progenitors. Counts and diversity of T cells one year after transplant came mostly from newly produced T cells. The study reportedly traced alpha-beta T cells about two months after transplant to several hundred expanded graft clones.

Germline lookup yields CDR1 SEHNR and CDR2 FQNEAQ (reference sequence). The CDR3 runs 14 residues. After removal of 4 bases from V and 7 bases from J, the junction contained 4 bases not matched to a gene. A library of TCRbeta sequences, prepared with unique molecular identifiers, was generated. TCRdb passed the PCR reads through MiXCR, listing each CDR3 protein once. The profile covers fewer than 350,000 distinct CDR3 sequences, with 10% appearing a single time and less than 8% taken by the ten largest. The V gene is TRBV7-9, the J gene TRBJ1-5, with 10 bases that match TRBD1. The source was PBMCs, collected before TCRalphabeta/CD19-depleted stem cell transplant. This receptor was identified in a boy younger than two with acute myeloid leukemia, due to receive a stem cell transplant. This chain's CDR3 is CASSYGQGDQPQHF. Here the CDR3 DNA reads TGTGCCAGCAGCTACGGACAGGGGGACCAGCCCCAGCATTTT.